This is a list of T cell receptor beta chains from one sample in a study of OX40 agonist ivuxolimab in advanced cancers. Profiled with immunoSEQ multiplex PCR; TCRdb holds only in-frame clones, not every one. Here the sample spans around 81,000 clones, approximately 79% being singletons. The sample was CD4+ or CD8+ T cells sorted from blood, taken in a trial of the OX40 agonist ivuxolimab. The receptors were gathered from an adult with an advanced solid tumor such as melanoma, head and neck, liver or kidney cancer. CDR3s include the opening cysteine and the closing phenylalanine or tryptophan. The D gene is left open where the match is weak. Some rows have no size entry. The others give once, few or many, or a class for an expanded clone.

J gene | V gene | clone size | D gene | CDR3 length | CDR3 protein | CDR3 DNA
TRBJ2-2 | TRBV19 | - | - | 18 | CASSIGLSQGGFSGELFF | TGTGCCAGTAGTATAGGGTTAAGTCAGGGTGGGTTCTCCGGGGAGCTGTTTTTT
TRBJ2-7 | TRBV5-6 | - | TRBD1 | 16 | CASSLGTGQKSYEQYF | TGTGCCAGCAGCTTGGGGACAGGGCAAAAATCCTACGAGCAGTACTTC
TRBJ1-5 | TRBV28 | - | TRBD1 | 14 | CASRSGQDNQPQHF | TGTGCCAGCAGGTCGGGACAGGACAATCAGCCCCAGCATTTT
TRBJ1-5 | TRBV6-1 | - | TRBD1 | 15 | CASSGQGALNQPQHF | TGTGCCAGCAGTGGACAGGGGGCTCTTAATCAGCCCCAGCATTTT
TRBJ2-1 | TRBV7-6 | - | TRBD2 | 17 | CASSLRQREGRDNEQFF | TGTGCCAGCAGCTTACGCCAGCGGGAGGGCCGGGACAATGAGCAGTTCTTC
TRBJ2-1 | TRBV5-1 | - | - | 13 | CASSPPNHGEQFF | TGCGCCAGCAGCCCGCCCAATCATGGAGAGCAGTTCTTC
TRBJ2-3 | TRBV5-6 | - | - | 15 | CASSLKGVNTDTQYF | TGTGCCAGCAGCTTGAAGGGCGTCAACACAGATACGCAGTATTTT
TRBJ1-4 | TRBV7-6 | - | - | 15 | CASSSNRATNEKLFF | TGTGCCAGCAGCTCTAACAGAGCAACTAATGAAAAACTGTTTTTT
TRBJ2-1 | TRBV2 | - | - | 15 | CASRLNVLSYNEQFF | TGTGCCAGCAGGCTGAATGTATTATCCTACAATGAGCAGTTCTTC
TRBJ2-1 | TRBV7-9 | - | - | 14 | CASSLVGARNEQFF | TGTGCCAGCAGCTTAGTAGGGGCGCGGAATGAGCAGTTCTTC
TRBJ1-6 | TRBV5-6 | - | - | 14 | CASERGTYNSPLHF | TGTGCCAGCGAGCGTGGGACCTATAATTCACCCCTCCACTTT
TRBJ2-7 | TRBV2 | few | - | 12 | CASLGPRREQYF | TGTGCCAGCTTAGGACCCCGACGGGAGCAGTACTTC
TRBJ2-3 | TRBV6-5 | few | - | 14 | CASRFGQYTDTQYF | TGTGCCAGCCGGTTTGGGCAGTACACAGATACGCAGTATTTT
TRBJ1-4 | TRBV29-1 | - | TRBD1 | 15 | CSVPRLDREGEKLFF | TGCAGCGTTCCCAGACTCGACAGGGAGGGTGAAAAACTGTTTTTT
TRBJ2-7 | TRBV28 | - | - | 16 | CASTGSNSPRPYEQYF | TGTGCCAGCACTGGGTCCAATAGCCCCCGTCCCTACGAGCAGTACTTC
TRBJ2-2 | TRBV6-4 | once | TRBD2 | 15 | CASAKASGITGELFF | TGTGCCAGCGCGAAGGCTAGCGGTATCACCGGGGAGCTGTTTTTT
TRBJ1-2 | TRBV28 | many | - | 15 | CASSSPGRGGYGYTF | TGTGCCAGCAGTTCTCCCGGGAGGGGCGGATATGGCTACACCTTC
TRBJ1-2 | TRBV5-4 | once | - | 13 | CASSLEQNYGYTF | TGTGCCAGCAGCCTGGAACAAAACTATGGCTACACCTTC
TRBJ2-7 | TRBV28 | few | TRBD1 | 15 | CASSPRGRRSYEQYF | TGTGCCAGCAGCCCCAGGGGGAGACGTTCCTACGAGCAGTACTTC
TRBJ2-3 | TRBV11-3 | - | TRBD2 | 15 | CASSQGLAGGDTQYF | TGTGCCAGCAGCCAAGGACTAGCGGGAGGAGATACGCAGTATTTT
TRBJ1-2 | TRBV13 | once | - | 15 | CASSRARRGDYGYTF | TGTGCCAGCAGCCGCGCCCGGAGGGGGGATTATGGCTACACCTTC
TRBJ1-3 | TRBV9 | - | - | 16 | CASSSGPLSSGNTIYF | TGTGCCAGCAGTTCGGGACCCTTGAGCTCTGGAAACACCATATATTTT
TRBJ2-5 | TRBV2 | - | TRBD2 | 15 | CASSAVAGGQETQYF | TGTGCCAGCAGTGCAGTAGCGGGGGGCCAAGAGACCCAGTACTTC
TRBJ2-1 | TRBV7-9 | - | TRBD2 | 17 | CASSLESGRAPYNEQFF | TGTGCCAGCAGCTTAGAGTCAGGGAGGGCCCCTTACAATGAGCAGTTCTTC
TRBJ2-4 | TRBV9 | - | - | 13 | CASSPPRGNIQYF | TGTGCCAGCAGCCCCCCCCGCGGAAACATTCAGTACTTC